This TCR beta chain stems from a study of shared clonotypes between healthy human individuals. General study findings and limits: Rarefaction exposed incomplete sorted-subset sequencing despite large depth. Naive subsets usually exceeded memory subsets in estimated richness.

A word on this clone: The antigen remains undetermined.

The DNA input per sorted-subset replicate PCR was about 190 ng, corresponding to 32,000 or so T cell genomes. TCRdb's copy holds only in-frame clones and misses some; the assay was immunoSEQ multiplex PCR. The sample consists of about 340,000 clones, 73% of them appearing once. Per the germline V gene, CDR1 is MNHEY and CDR2 is SVGAGI. Deletions cut 4 bases from V and 4 bases from J, with 13 bases between. This CDR3 is 15 amino acids long. This chain links TRBV6-5 with TRBJ2-2; D not certain. Sequenced input: memory CD4+ T cells sorted from blood. This sample's subset: CD45RA-negative fraction. This TCR was recovered from a young man in good health. The CDR3 DNA sequence: TGTGCCAGCAGTTTCAAGCACTCGGGCACCGGGGAGCTGTTTTTT. Translated: CASSFKHSGTGELFF.